The next 9 T cell receptor beta chains were all read from a single sample in a study of control samples from healthy donors and cancer patients. Generated by immunoSEQ multiplex PCR, the TCRdb table keeps only in-frame clones and is missing some. The sample has fewer than 120,000 clones; 88% are singletons. Sequencing used PBMCs. These receptors were obtained from a woman aged 55-70 years with lung cancer.

This clone was detected many times. The chain employs TRBV29-1 and TRBJ2-2; TRBD1 matches at 8 bases. V lost 4 bases and J lost 7; bases outside the gene matches: 8. This CDR3 comprises 14 residues. The V gene's germline CDR1 is SQVTM and CDR2 ANQGSEA. The CDR3 nucleotides are TGCAGCGTTGTACAGGGGGGTATAGTCGGGGAGCTGTTTTTT. Protein product: CSVVQGGIVGELFF.

The chain employs TRBV7-3 and TRBJ2-7, with D perhaps matching TRBD1 or TRBD2 (5 bases each). Germline V gives CDR1 SGHTA, CDR2 FQGTGA. The V end lost 4 bases, the J end lost 7 bases, and 14 bases lay between the germline ends. The CDR3 spans 13 residues. The CDR3 spells CASSSGSSGEQYF. CDR3 nucleotide sequence: TGTGCCAGCAGCTCAGGGTCCTCGGGGGAGCAGTACTTC. Using reference TRBV7-3 and TRBJ2-7 for the parts outside the CDR3, the full variable domain is GAGVSQTPSNKVTEKGKYVELRCDPISGHTALYWYRQSLGQGPEFLIYFQGTGAADDSGLPNDRFFAVRPEGSVSTLKIQRTERGDSAVYLCASSSGSSGEQYFGPGTRLTVT.

The chain links TRBV6-2 or TRBV6-3 to TRBJ2-1, with TRBD1 as a possible D gene (6 bases). Germline V lookup: CDR1 MNHEY, CDR2 SVGEGT. This CDR3 has 12 residues. Between the trimmed V and J ends, which lost 5 bases and 11 bases, there was a span of 13 bases. The CDR3 coding sequence is TGTGCCAGCAGTCTGGACAGCCCGAAGCAGTTCTTC. Residues: CASSLDSPKQFF.

This rearrangement joins TRBV19 to TRBJ1-5; 10 bases agree with TRBD1. V shed 0 bases, J shed 2 bases, and the junction held 1 base outside the gene matches. The CDR3 sequence is 16 residues long. The V gene's germline CDR1 is LNHDA and CDR2 SQIVND (reference sequence). CDR3 in amino acids: CASSIDGTGGNQPQHF. The CDR3 DNA is TGTGCCAGTAGTATAGATGGGACAGGGGGCAATCAGCCCCAGCATTTT.

The J gene is TRBJ1-3, the V gene TRBV10-3; no clear D gene. Germline V gene data show CDR1 as ENHRY and CDR2 as SYGVKD. Between the trimmed V and J ends, which lost 2 bases and 6 bases, there was a span of 8 bases. This CDR3 is built from 13 residues. CDR3 in amino acids: CAISEASSNTIYF. The CDR3 coding sequence is TGTGCCATCAGTGAGGCGAGCTCAAACACCATATATTTT.

Here the CDR3 DNA reads TGTGCCAGCAGCCCCCAAGGTCAGCACTATGGCTACACCTTC. It codes for CASSPQGQHYGYTF. This chain joins TRBV7-2 and TRBJ1-2; no definite D call. Germline V lookup: CDR1 SGHTA, CDR2 FQGNSA. V shed 5 bases and J shed 3 bases, with 13 bases lying between them. The CDR3 loop spans 14 amino acids. The variable domain in full, completed from reference TRBV7-2 and TRBJ1-2, reads GAGVSQSPSNKVTEKGKDVELRCDPISGHTALYWYRQSLGQGLEFLIYFQGNSAPDKSGLPSDRFSAERTGGSVSTLTIQRTQQEDSAVYLCASSPQGQHYGYTFGSGTRLTVV.

The CDR3 is CASSLEGRGGQFF. The CDR3 region has the DNA TGCGCCAGCAGCTTGGAAGGCCGAGGTGGGCAGTTCTTC. The chain recombines TRBV5-1 with TRBJ2-1; D gene uncertain. The ends were cut back, 0 bases at V and 12 bases at J, with 13 bases in the middle. This CDR3 region has 13 residues. CDR1 is SGHRS, CDR2 YFSETQ, per germline.

The chain combines TRBV5-1 with TRBJ2-1; TRBD2 matches 10 bases. The CDR3 runs 15 residues. Germline V lookup: CDR1 SGHRS, CDR2 YFSETQ. V was clipped by 6 bases and J by 0 bases; unmatched bases: 3. The CDR3 region is CASTLAGSSYNEQFF. The CDR3, as DNA: TGCGCCAGCACACTAGCGGGAAGCTCCTACAATGAGCAGTTCTTC.

The CDR3 loop reads CASSQARRRGSGDEKLFF. The CDR3 DNA reads as TGCGCCAGCAGCCAAGCACGGCGAAGGGGGTCCGGGGATGAAAAACTGTTTTTT. The chain carries TRBV4-1 and TRBJ1-4; the D gene is possibly TRBD1 (6 bases). Germline-derived CDR1 and CDR2 are MGHRA and YSYEKL. The V end was cut by 1 base, the J end by 6 bases, with 21 bases between. The CDR3 runs to 18 residues.